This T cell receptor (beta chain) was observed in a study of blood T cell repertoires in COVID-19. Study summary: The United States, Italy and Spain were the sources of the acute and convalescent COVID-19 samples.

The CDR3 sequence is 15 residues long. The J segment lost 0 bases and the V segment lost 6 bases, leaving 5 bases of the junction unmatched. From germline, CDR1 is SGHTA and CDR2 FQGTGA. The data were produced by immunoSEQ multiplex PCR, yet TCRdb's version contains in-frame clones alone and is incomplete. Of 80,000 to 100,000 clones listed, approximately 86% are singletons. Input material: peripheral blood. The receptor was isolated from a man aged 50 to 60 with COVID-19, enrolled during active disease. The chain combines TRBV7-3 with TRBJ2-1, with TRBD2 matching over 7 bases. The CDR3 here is CASSRRTSSYNEQFF. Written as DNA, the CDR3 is TGTGCCAGCAGTCGCCGGACTAGCTCCTACAATGAGCAGTTCTTC.